Described below is a single T cell receptor beta chain sequence and its context. Its antigen is currently unknown. TCR beta VDJ and CDR3 profiling used genomic DNA as template. Using its own MiXCR run on the reads, TCRdb lists one record per CDR3 protein. The sample lists about 190,000 distinct CDR3 sequences, roughly half occurring once. The data were taken from a study of CD8+CD57+ T cells in acquired aplastic anemia. Study-wide results and caveats: A set of roughly 27 CD8+ CDR3 sequences was shared between patients and controls, and these sequences appeared highly expressed in patients.

Germline CDR1 and CDR2: ENHRY and SYGVKD. CDR3 size: 17 residues. Trimming cost V 0 bases and J 4 bases; bases outside gene matches: 8. V usage is TRBV10-3 and J usage is TRBJ2-1, with 8 bases lining up with TRBD2. The sample comprised sorted CD4+, CD8+, or CD8+CD57+ T cells (not recorded which) from PBMCs. This TCR came from a human donor in good health, serving as a control. Written as DNA, the CDR3 is TGTGCCATCAGTGAGTCCCGGATTGCGGGAGGTTACAATGAGCAGTTCTTC. This translates into CAISESRIAGGYNEQFF.